This TCR beta chain is drawn from a study of T cell changes during pregnancy in multiple sclerosis. This table comes from immunoSEQ multiplex PCR, and its TCRdb copy is limited to in-frame clones, with some not included. The sample includes some 87,000 clones, 85% to 95% seen only once; the top ten take more than 2.5%. V trimming: 4 bases; J trimming: 10 bases; junction bases outside the gene matches: 19. This CDR3 has 18 amino acids. Germline V gene lookup returns CDR1 SGHVS and CDR2 FQNEAQ. The input for sequencing was peripheral blood, taken in the first trimester of pregnancy. This clonotype originated in a female donor with multiple sclerosis, enrolled in a pregnancy study. This chain connects TRBV7-8 to TRBJ2-1, with 10 bases that match TRBD1. CDR3 DNA: TGTGCCAGCAGCTCTCCCAAGGGGACAGGGGCCCCCCGGAGCGAGCAGTTCTTC. Protein: CASSSPKGTGAPRSEQFF.